These 30 T cell receptor beta chains were all obtained from the same sample, sequenced in a study of cytomegalovirus exposure and HLA in healthy donors. TCRdb keeps only in-frame clones here, not all; method: immunoSEQ multiplex PCR. Counted here are roughly 130,000 clones, 85% to 90% occurring once; the ten biggest clones make up about 2.8%. Source material: PBMCs. The receptors stem from a man aged 18 to 29 in good health and CMV-seronegative.

The gene calls are TRBV19 and TRBJ2-5; possible D gene TRBD1, 5 bases. Germline assignment: CDR1 LNHDA and CDR2 SQIVND (reference sequence). Trimming shortened V by 4 bases and J by 4 bases, and 13 bases separated the two germline ends. This CDR3 is 14 amino acids long. CDR3 nucleotide sequence: TGTGCCAGTAGTAGATTGACAGCTCCAGAGACCCAGTACTTC. This encodes CASSRLTAPETQYF.

The chain recombines TRBV18 with TRBJ2-5, with 7 bases lining up with TRBD2. The CDR3 spans 14 residues. Germline V gene sequence: CDR1 KGHSH, CDR2 LQKENI. V shed 4 bases and J 1 base; nucleotides not matched to a gene: 3. The DNA for the CDR3 is TGTGCCAGCTCACTCGGGACTACCCAAGAGACCCAGTACTTC. Translated: CASSLGTTQETQYF. Looking up the rest from reference TRBV18 and TRBJ2-5 gives the full variable domain: NAGVMQNPRHLVRRRGQEARLRCSPMKGHSHVYWYRQLPEEGLKFMVYLQKENIIDESGMPKERFSAEFPKEGPSILRIQQVVRGDSAAYFCASSLGTTQETQYFGPGTRLLVL.

The CDR3 protein is CASSLSGLATDTQYF. The CDR3 DNA reads TGTGCCAGCAGCTTATCCGGGCTAGCCACAGATACGCAGTATTTT. The V gene is TRBV7-9, the J gene TRBJ2-3, with a tentative D call TRBD2 (5 bases). This CDR3 is built from 15 residues. Trimming pared 2 bases from V and 2 bases from J, leaving 11 bases between. From germline, CDR1 is SEHNR and CDR2 FQNEAQ (reference sequence).

The chain links TRBV27 to TRBJ2-1; D gene uncertain. V dropped 1 base and J dropped 8 bases, with 6 bases sitting between them. Germline-derived CDR1 and CDR2 are MNHEY and SMNVEV (reference sequence). The CDR3 sequence is 12 residues long. CDR3 loop: CASSLYEDEQFF. The CDR3 DNA sequence: TGTGCCAGCAGTTTATATGAGGATGAGCAGTTCTTC.

The CDR3 is CASSRNSGETQYF. CDR3 DNA: TGTGCCAGCAGTCGCAATTCGGGGGAGACCCAGTACTTC. The chain employs TRBV6-4 and TRBJ2-5; D possibly corresponds to TRBD2 (5 bases). This CDR3 has 13 amino acids. V shed 5 bases and J shed 5 bases, with 12 bases lying between them. Germline CDR1 and CDR2: MRHNA and SNTAGT.

V and J are TRBV2 and TRBJ2-1, with D maybe TRBD2 (6 bases). V lost 6 bases, J lost 4 bases, and 16 bases lay in between. CDR3 length: 15 residues. From germline, CDR1 is SNHLY and CDR2 FYNNEI. The CDR3 nucleotides are TGTGCCAGCAGGATCGGGGACTCTATATACAATGAGCAGTTCTTC. Residues: CASRIGDSIYNEQFF.

The chain links TRBV2 to TRBJ2-7; the D gene is possibly TRBD2 (5 bases). Looked up from germline, CDR1 is SNHLY and CDR2 is FYNNEI. With 10 bases removed from V and 3 bases from J, the gap between germline ends came to 16 bases. The CDR3 is 13 residues long. DNA for the CDR3: TGTGCCAATACGGCAGGAGGAAACTACGAGCAGTACTTC. Its protein is CANTAGGNYEQYF.

This sequence joins TRBV6-1 and TRBJ2-1, with 11 bases that match TRBD2. Germline values: CDR1 MNHNS, CDR2 SASEGT. V trimming: 4 bases; J trimming: 6 bases; junction bases outside the gene matches: 5. CDR3 length equals 15 residues. Written as DNA, the CDR3 is TGTGCCAGCAGTGGGTCGACTAGCGGGATCAATGAGCAGTTCTTC. Its translation: CASSGSTSGINEQFF.

The genes are TRBV30 and TRBJ2-6; weak D call: TRBD1 (5 bases). Germline CDR1 GTSNPN, CDR2 SVGIG (reference sequence). The CDR3 covers 16 residues. With 8 bases removed from V and 4 bases from J, the gap between germline ends came to 21 bases. CDR3 in amino acids: CAGQAGILTGANVLTF. In nucleotides, the CDR3 is TGTGCCGGCCAAGCAGGGATTTTGACAGGGGCCAACGTCCTGACTTTC.

The chain recombines TRBV7-9 with TRBJ1-2; 7 nucleotides align to TRBD1. The CDR3 has 13 amino acids. V was clipped by 1 base and J by 5 bases; unmatched bases: 1. Germline CDR1 reads SEHNR; CDR2 reads FQNEAQ (reference sequence). CDR3 nucleotides: TGTGCCAGCAGCTTAGAACAGGGGTATGGCTACACCTTC. Translated: CASSLEQGYGYTF.

The rearrangement uses TRBV19 and TRBJ2-3, with D tentatively TRBD2 (6 bases). The V and J ends lost 3 bases and 4 bases respectively, with 14 bases between them. The CDR3 totals 15 residues. Per germline, CDR1 LNHDA and CDR2 SQIVND (reference sequence). The CDR3: CASSISGPGADTQYF. The CDR3 region has the DNA TGTGCCAGTAGTATTTCCGGCCCGGGGGCAGATACGCAGTATTTT.

This clone has just a few counts. The chain couples TRBV7-8 to TRBJ2-3; D might be TRBD2 (5 bases). The CDR3 is 15 residues long. The V gene's germline CDR1 is SGHVS and CDR2 FQNEAQ. V shed 0 bases and J shed 0 bases, with 7 bases lying between them. CDR3 amino acids: CASSLAGVSTDTQYF. The CDR3 nucleotides are TGTGCCAGCAGCTTAGCGGGAGTTAGCACAGATACGCAGTATTTT.

This rearrangement joins TRBV7-2 to TRBJ2-1, with TRBD2 matching 8 bases. From germline, CDR1 is SGHTA and CDR2 FQGNSA. V gave up 2 bases and J gave up 8 bases; unmatched junction bases: 11. This CDR3 comprises 16 residues. Written as DNA, the CDR3 is TGTGCCAGCAGCTTAATGCTAGCGGGTAATGGTGATGAGCAGTTCTTC. This encodes CASSLMLAGNGDEQFF.

This clone has a single count. This chain connects TRBV9 to TRBJ2-7; 7 bases are a match to TRBD2. The germline V gene has CDR1 SGDLS and CDR2 YYNGEE. CDR3 size: 14 residues. V lost 2 bases to trimming and J lost 2 bases; unmatched junction nucleotides: 4. The CDR3 DNA reads as TGTGCCAGCAGCGTGACTCGGGAGGCCTACGAGCAGTACTTC. Its translation: CASSVTREAYEQYF.

This clone was counted a single time. The chain is built from TRBV27 and TRBJ2-7; 11 nucleotides line up with TRBD2. V lost 3 bases and J lost 4; bases outside the gene matches: 5. CDR3 length: 15 residues. In germline, CDR1 is MNHEY, CDR2 SMNVEV (reference sequence). The chain's CDR3 is CASSFTGTSGYEQYF. In DNA form, the CDR3 reads TGTGCCAGCAGTTTTACCGGGACTAGCGGTTACGAGCAGTACTTC.

The chain is built from TRBV5-4 and TRBJ2-5; D may be TRBD1 (5 bases). This CDR3 region has 14 residues. The germline V and J ends were trimmed by 2 bases and 4 bases, with 12 bases remaining between them. Germline V CDR1 and CDR2: SGHNT, YYREEE (reference sequence). The CDR3 region has the DNA TGTGCCAGCAGCTTCGGCAGGGTGGGAGAGACCCAGTACTTC. It specifies CASSFGRVGETQYF. Full variable domain (remainder filled in from reference TRBV5-4 and TRBJ2-5): ETGVTQSPTHLIKTRGQQVTLRCSSQSGHNTVSWYQQALGQGPQFIFQYYREEENGRGNFPPRFSGLQFPNYSSELNVNALELDDSALYLCASSFGRVGETQYFGPGTRLLVL.

On this clone: Additional DNA sequences in this sample encode the identical CDR3. The CDR3 loop reads CASSFYTDTQYF. The CDR3 DNA sequence: TGTGCCAGCAGCTTCTACACAGATACGCAGTATTTT. V gene TRBV7-2 combines with J gene TRBJ2-3; no reliable D call. V lost 3 bases to trimming and J lost 2 bases, with 3 bases between them. From germline, CDR1 is SGHTA and CDR2 FQGNSA. CDR3 length: 12 amino acids.

The chain links TRBV18 to TRBJ2-4, with unresolved D. The CDR3 length is 16 residues. The V end lost 1 base, the J end lost 3 bases, and 13 bases lay between the germline ends. Germline CDR1 is KGHSH and CDR2 is LQKENI. The CDR3: CASSPLESLVKNIQYF. The DNA of the CDR3 is TGTGCCAGCTCACCACTGGAGTCACTGGTCAAAAACATTCAGTACTTC.

V usage is TRBV7-9 and J usage is TRBJ1-2; D might be TRBD1 (5 bases). V lost 1 base and J lost 7, with 16 bases in between. Looked up from germline, CDR1 is SEHNR and CDR2 is FQNEAQ (reference sequence). The CDR3 is 15 amino acids. The CDR3 here is CASSLVQGAFGGYTF. The CDR3 DNA is TGTGCCAGCAGCTTAGTCCAAGGGGCGTTTGGTGGCTACACCTTC.

Here the CDR3 DNA reads TGTGCCAGCAGCGAGTCAGGGCGGCGAGACACCGGGGAGCTGTTTTTT. This sequence encodes CASSESGRRDTGELFF. The chain employs TRBV9 and TRBJ2-2; D might be TRBD1 (5 bases). This CDR3 has 16 residues. V lost 3 bases to trimming and J lost 3 bases, with 15 bases between them. The germline V gene has CDR1 SGDLS and CDR2 YYNGEE.

The rearrangement joins TRBV4-2 to TRBJ2-1, with a possible D match to TRBD2 (7 bases). V lost 0 bases and J lost 8, with 23 bases in between. Germline V gene lookup returns CDR1 LGHNA and CDR2 YNFKEQ. The length of the CDR3 is 18 residues. CDR3 DNA sequence: TGTGCCAGCAGCCAAGATAGAGGGGGGGGGCTAGGCAAGGATGAGCAGTTCTTC. Protein: CASSQDRGGGLGKDEQFF.

The chain joins TRBV7-9 to TRBJ2-7, with TRBD2 identical over 8 bases. Trimming took 3 bases from V and 2 from J; bases not matched to a gene: 6. CDR1 and CDR2 from the germline V gene are SEHNR and FQNEAQ (reference sequence). This CDR3 spans 15 amino acids. CDR3 coding DNA: TGTGCCAGCAGCTTTACTAGCGGCCCCGCCTACGAGCAGTACTTC. This sequence encodes CASSFTSGPAYEQYF.

This chain uses TRBV19 with TRBJ1-1; TRBD1 matches 11 bases. Losses at the gene ends were 8 bases for V and 5 bases for J; bases not matched to a gene: 10. There are 15 residues in the CDR3. Germline V gives CDR1 LNHDA, CDR2 SQIVND (reference sequence). Written as DNA, the CDR3 is TGTGCCAGTCGTTTGGGGGGACAGGGGGGTACTGAAGCTTTCTTT. Translated: CASRLGGQGGTEAFF. Variable domain in full (rest from reference TRBV19 and TRBJ1-1): DGGITQSPKYLFRKEGQNVTLSCEQNLNHDAMYWYRQDPGQGLRLIYYSQIVNDFQKGDIAEGYSVSREKKESFPLTVTSAQKNPTAFYLCASRLGGQGGTEAFFGQGTRLTVV.

The chain recombines TRBV19 with TRBJ2-4; 8 bases fit TRBD1. J was trimmed by 4 bases and V by 5 bases; bases with no gene match: 4. Germline V gene lookup returns CDR1 LNHDA and CDR2 SQIVND (reference sequence). The CDR3 is 14 residues long. Here the CDR3 DNA reads TGTGCCAGTAGTCTTAGGACAGGGAAAAACATTCAGTACTTC. Translation: CASSLRTGKNIQYF.

This sequence joins TRBV20-1 and TRBJ1-2; D unclear. Germline V gene lookup returns CDR1 DFQATT and CDR2 SNEGSKA (reference sequence). The ends were cut back, 2 bases at V and 7 bases at J, with 8 bases in the middle. This CDR3 is 11 amino acids long. The CDR3 bases are TGCAGTGCTAGACGAGGGAGTGGCTACACCTTC. This sequence encodes CSARRGSGYTF.

The table lists this clone with a count of one. V and J are TRBV6-1 and TRBJ2-7, with D hard to call. CDR1 and CDR2 from the germline V gene are MNHNS and SASEGT. The V gene lost 2 bases and the J gene lost 4 bases, with 18 bases spanning the gap. CDR3 size: 16 residues. In DNA, the CDR3 is TGTGCCAGCAGTGAAACTCCAAGGCCAGGCCCATACGAGCAGTACTTC. Protein sequence: CASSETPRPGPYEQYF.

Notes on this clone: Mismatch with germline at one junction end may stem from a read error. V usage is TRBV7-8 and J usage is TRBJ2-7; a possible D gene is TRBD2 (5 bases). The germline V gene has CDR1 SGHVS and CDR2 FQNEAQ. The CDR3 has 11 amino acids. CDR3 sequence (DNA): TGTGCCAGCAGCTTAGTGAGAACGGAGGCCTTC. Protein product: CASSLVRTEAF.

The rearrangement links TRBV21-1 to TRBJ2-7; TRBD2, the table's D call, was not compared with the DNA. TRBV21-1 is given as a pseudogene. CDR3 length: 13 residues. CDR3 nucleotide sequence: TGTGCCAGCAGTCCTGCTCGGGGATACGAGCAGTACTTC. This codes for CASSPARGYEQYF.

J is TRBJ2-1 and V is TRBV5-6; D is perhaps TRBD2 (6 bases). Germline lookup yields CDR1 SGHDT and CDR2 YYEEEE. With 4 bases removed from V and 9 bases from J, the gap between germline ends came to 11 bases. The length of the CDR3 is 12 residues. Here the CDR3 reads CASSRMGGEQFF. The CDR3 DNA sequence: TGTGCCAGCAGCAGGATGGGGGGTGAGCAGTTCTTC.

The gene calls are TRBV21-1 and TRBJ1-2. TRBV21-1 is annotated as a pseudogene. The CDR3 covers 15 residues. This CDR3 is CASSKVVSRFYGYTF. The CDR3 region has the DNA TGTGCCAGCAGCAAAGTCGTAAGTCGGTTCTATGGCTACACCTTC.